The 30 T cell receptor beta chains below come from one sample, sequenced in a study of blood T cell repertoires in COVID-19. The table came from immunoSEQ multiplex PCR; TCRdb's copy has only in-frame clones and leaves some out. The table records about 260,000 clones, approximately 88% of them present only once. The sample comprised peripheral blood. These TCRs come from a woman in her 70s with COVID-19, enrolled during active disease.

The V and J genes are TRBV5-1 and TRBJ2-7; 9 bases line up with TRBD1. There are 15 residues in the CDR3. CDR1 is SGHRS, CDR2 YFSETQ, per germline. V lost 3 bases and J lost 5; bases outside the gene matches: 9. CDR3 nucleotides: TGCGCCAGCAGCTCCGGGACAGGGATTTTAGACGAGCAGTACTTC. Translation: CASSSGTGILDEQYF.

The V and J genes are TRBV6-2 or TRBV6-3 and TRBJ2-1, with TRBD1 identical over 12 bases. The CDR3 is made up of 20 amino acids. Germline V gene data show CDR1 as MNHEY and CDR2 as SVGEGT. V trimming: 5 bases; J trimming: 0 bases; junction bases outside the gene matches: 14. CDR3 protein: CASSPRDRGLAGDSYNEQFF. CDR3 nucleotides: TGTGCCAGCAGTCCGCGGGACAGGGGGCTAGCGGGAGACTCCTACAATGAGCAGTTCTTC.

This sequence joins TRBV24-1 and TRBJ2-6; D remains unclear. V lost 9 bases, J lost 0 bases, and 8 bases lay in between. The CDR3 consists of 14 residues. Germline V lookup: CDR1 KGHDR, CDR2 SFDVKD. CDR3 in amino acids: CATLDGSGANVLTF. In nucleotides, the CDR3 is TGTGCCACCCTAGACGGCTCTGGGGCCAACGTCCTGACTTTC.

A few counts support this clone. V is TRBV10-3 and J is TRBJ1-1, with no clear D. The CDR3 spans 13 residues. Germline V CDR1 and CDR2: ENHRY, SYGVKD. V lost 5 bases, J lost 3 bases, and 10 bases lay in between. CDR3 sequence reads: CAISQDLDTEAFF. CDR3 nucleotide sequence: TGTGCCATCAGTCAAGACTTGGACACTGAAGCTTTCTTT.

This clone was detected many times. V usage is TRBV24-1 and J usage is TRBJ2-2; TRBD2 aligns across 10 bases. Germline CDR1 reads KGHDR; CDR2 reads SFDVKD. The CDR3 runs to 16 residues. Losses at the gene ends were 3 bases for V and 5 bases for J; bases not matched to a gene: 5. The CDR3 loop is CATSDRLAGVTGELFF. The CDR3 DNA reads TGTGCCACCAGTGATCGTCTAGCGGGAGTTACCGGGGAGCTGTTTTTT.

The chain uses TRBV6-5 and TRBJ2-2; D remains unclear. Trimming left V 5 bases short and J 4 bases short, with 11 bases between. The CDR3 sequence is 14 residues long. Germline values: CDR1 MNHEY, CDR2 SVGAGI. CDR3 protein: CASSPFVGTGELFF. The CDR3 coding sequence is TGTGCCAGCAGTCCTTTTGTCGGCACCGGGGAGCTGTTTTTT.

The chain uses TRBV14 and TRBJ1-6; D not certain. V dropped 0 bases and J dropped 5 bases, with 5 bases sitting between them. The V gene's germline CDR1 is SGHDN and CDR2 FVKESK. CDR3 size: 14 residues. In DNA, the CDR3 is TGTGCCAGCAGCCAAGAGGCTGATAATTCACCCCTCCACTTT. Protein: CASSQEADNSPLHF.

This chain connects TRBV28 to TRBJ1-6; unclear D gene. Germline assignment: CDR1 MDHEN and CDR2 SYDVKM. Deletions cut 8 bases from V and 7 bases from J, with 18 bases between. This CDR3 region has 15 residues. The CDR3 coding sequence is TGTGCCAGCTTCACGGGGTCTTGGGGAAATTCACCCCTCCACTTT. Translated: CASFTGSWGNSPLHF. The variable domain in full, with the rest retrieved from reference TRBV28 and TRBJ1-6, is DVKVTQSSRYLVKRTGEKVFLECVQDMDHENMFWYRQDPGLGLRLIYFSYDVKMKEKGDIPEGYSVSREKKERFSLILESASTNQTSMYLCASFTGSWGNSPLHFGNGTRLTVT.

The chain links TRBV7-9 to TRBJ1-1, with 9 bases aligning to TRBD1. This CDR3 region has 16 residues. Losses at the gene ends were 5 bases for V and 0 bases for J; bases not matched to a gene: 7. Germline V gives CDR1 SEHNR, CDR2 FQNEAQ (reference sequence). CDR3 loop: CASSPSGTGMNTEAFF. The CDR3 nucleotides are TGTGCCAGCAGCCCGAGCGGGACAGGGATGAACACTGAAGCTTTCTTT.

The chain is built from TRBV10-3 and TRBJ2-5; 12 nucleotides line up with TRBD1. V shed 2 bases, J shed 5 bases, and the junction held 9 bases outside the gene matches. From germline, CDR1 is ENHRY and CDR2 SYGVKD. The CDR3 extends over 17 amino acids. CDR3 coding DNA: TGTGCCATCAGTGAGCGAGGGACAGGGGGCTTGTGGGAGACCCAGTACTTC. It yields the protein CAISERGTGGLWETQYF.

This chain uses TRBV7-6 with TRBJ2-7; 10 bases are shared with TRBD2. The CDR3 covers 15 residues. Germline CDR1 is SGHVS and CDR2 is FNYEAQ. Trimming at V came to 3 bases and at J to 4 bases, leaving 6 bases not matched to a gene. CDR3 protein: CASSFGLAEVYEQYF. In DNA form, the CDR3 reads TGTGCCAGCAGCTTTGGACTAGCGGAAGTATACGAGCAGTACTTC. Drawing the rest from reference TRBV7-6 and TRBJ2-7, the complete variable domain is GAGVSQSPRYKVTKRGQDVALRCDPISGHVSLYWYRQALGQGPEFLTYFNYEAQQDKSGLPNDRFSAERPEGSISTLTIQRTEQRDSAMYRCASSFGLAEVYEQYFGPGTRLTVT.

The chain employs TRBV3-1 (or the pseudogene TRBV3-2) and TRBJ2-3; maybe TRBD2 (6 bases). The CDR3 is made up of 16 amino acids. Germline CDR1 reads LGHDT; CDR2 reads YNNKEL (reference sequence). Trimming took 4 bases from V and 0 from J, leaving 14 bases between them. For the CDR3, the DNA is TGTGCCAGCAGCCCGCCCTGGGGGACTAGCACAGATACGCAGTATTTT. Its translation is CASSPPWGTSTDTQYF.

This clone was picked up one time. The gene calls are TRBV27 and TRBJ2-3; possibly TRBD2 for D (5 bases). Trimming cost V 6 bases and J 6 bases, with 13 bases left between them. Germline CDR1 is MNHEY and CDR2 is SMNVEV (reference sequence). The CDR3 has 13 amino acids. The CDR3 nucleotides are TGTGCCAGCAGCCCTATAGGGAGTGATACGCAGTATTTT. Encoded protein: CASSPIGSDTQYF.

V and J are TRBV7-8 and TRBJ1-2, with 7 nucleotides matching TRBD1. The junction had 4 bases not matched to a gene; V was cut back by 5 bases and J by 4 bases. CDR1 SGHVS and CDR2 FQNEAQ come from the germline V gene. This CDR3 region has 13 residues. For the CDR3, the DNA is TGTGCCAGCAGCCGCGACAGGGCCTATGGCTACACCTTC. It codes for CASSRDRAYGYTF.

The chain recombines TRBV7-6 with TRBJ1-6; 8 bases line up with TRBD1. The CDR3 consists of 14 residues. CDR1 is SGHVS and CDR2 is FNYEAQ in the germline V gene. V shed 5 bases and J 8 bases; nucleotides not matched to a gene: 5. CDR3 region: CASSTDRDYSPLHF. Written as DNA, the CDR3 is TGTGCCAGCAGCACGGACAGGGACTATTCACCCCTCCACTTT.

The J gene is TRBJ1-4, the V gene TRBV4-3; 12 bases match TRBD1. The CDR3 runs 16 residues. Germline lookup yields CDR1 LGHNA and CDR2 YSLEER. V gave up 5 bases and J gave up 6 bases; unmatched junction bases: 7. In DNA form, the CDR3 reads TGCGCCAGCAGCGGACCAGGGACAGGGGGCTATGAAAAACTGTTTTTT. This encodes CASSGPGTGGYEKLFF.

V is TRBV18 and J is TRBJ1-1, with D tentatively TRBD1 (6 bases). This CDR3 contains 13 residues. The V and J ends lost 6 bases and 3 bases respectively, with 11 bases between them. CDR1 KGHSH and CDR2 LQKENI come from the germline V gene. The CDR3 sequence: CASSKGGDTEAFF. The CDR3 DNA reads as TGTGCCAGCTCGAAGGGGGGGGACACTGAAGCTTTCTTT.

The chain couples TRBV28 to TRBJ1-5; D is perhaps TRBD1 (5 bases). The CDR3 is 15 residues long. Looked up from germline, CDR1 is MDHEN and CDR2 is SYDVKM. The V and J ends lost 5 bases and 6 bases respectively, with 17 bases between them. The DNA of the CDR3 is TGTGCCAGCAGTATATACTATACCCAGGGTCAGCCCCAGCATTTT. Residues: CASSIYYTQGQPQHF.

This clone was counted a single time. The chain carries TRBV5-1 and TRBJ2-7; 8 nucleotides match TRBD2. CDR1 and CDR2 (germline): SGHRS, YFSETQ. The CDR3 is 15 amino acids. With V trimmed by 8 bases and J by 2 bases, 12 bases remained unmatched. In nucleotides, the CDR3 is TGCGCCAGTCTTAACGGGAGGGCCTCAACCTACGAGCAGTACTTC. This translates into CASLNGRASTYEQYF. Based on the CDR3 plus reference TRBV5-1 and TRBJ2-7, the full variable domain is KAGVTQTPRYLIKTRGQQVTLSCSPISGHRSVSWYQQTPGQGLQFLFEYFSETQRNKGNFPGRFSGRQFSNSRSEMNVSTLELGDSALYLCASLNGRASTYEQYFGPGTRLTVT.

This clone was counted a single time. CDR3 DNA sequence: TGTGCCACCAGCGGACCCGGGACTAGCGGGAGGGTATTCACAGATACGCAGTATTTT. This encodes CATSGPGTSGRVFTDTQYF. The V and J genes are TRBV15 and TRBJ2-3; TRBD2 matches 16 bases. Germline CDR1 reads LNHNV; CDR2 reads YYDKDF (reference sequence). The CDR3 length is 19 residues. The junction had 10 bases not matched to a gene; V was cut back by 5 bases and J by 2 bases.

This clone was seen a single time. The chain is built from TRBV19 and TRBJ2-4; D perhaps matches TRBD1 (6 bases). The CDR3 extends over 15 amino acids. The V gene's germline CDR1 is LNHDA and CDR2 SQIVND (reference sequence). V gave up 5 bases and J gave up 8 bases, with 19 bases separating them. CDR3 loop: CASSPWDTGLDIQYF. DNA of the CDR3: TGTGCCAGTAGTCCCTGGGACACGGGGTTGGACATTCAGTACTTC.

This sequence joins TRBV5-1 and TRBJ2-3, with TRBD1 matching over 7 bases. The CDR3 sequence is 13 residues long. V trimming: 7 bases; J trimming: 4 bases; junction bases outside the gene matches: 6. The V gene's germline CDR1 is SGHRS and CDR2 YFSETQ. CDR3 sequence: CASGNRGADTQYF. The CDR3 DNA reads TGCGCCAGCGGAAACAGGGGCGCAGATACGCAGTATTTT.

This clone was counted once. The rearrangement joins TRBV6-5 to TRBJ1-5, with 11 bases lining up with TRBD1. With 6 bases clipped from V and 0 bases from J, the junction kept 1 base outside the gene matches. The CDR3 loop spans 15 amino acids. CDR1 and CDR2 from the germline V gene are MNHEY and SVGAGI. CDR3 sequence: CASRGTGGSNQPQHF. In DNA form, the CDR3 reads TGTGCCAGCAGGGGGACAGGGGGTAGCAATCAGCCCCAGCATTTT.

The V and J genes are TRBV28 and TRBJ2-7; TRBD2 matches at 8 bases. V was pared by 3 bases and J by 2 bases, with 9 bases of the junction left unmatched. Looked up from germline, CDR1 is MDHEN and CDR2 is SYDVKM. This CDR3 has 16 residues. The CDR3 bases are TGTGCCAGCAGTTTCACCTTAGCGGGATTAACCTACGAGCAGTACTTC. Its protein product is CASSFTLAGLTYEQYF.

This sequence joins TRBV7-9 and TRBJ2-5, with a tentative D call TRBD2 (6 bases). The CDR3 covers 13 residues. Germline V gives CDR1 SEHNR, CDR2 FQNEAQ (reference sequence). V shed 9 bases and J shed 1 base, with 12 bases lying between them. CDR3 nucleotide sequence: TGTGCCAGTGAAATAGCGGTCCAAGAGACCCAGTACTTC. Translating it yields CASEIAVQETQYF. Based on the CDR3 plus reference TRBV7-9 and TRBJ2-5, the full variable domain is DTGVSQNPRHKITKRGQNVTFRCDPISEHNRLYWYRQTLGQGPEFLTYFQNEAQLEKSRLLSDRFSAERPKGSFSTLEIQRTEQGDSAMYLCASEIAVQETQYFGPGTRLLVL.

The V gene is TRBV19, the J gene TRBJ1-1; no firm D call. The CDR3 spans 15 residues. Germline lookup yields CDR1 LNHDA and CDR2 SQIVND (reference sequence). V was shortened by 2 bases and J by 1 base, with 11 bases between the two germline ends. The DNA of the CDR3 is TGTGCCAGTAGTATATCGAACGCGGGGAACACTGAAGCTTTCTTT. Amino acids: CASSISNAGNTEAFF.

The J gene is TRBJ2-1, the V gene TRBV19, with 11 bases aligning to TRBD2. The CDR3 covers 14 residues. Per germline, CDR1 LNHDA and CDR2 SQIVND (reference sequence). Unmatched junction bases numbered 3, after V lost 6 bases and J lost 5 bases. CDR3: CASSRGLADNEQFF. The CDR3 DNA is TGTGCCAGTAGCCGGGGACTAGCGGACAATGAGCAGTTCTTC.

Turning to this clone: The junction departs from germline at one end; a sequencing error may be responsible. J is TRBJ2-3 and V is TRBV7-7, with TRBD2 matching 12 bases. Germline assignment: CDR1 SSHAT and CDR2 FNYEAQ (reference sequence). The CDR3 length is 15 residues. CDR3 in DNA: TGTGCTAGCAGCATGACTAGCGGGAGAGTCGATACGCAGTATTTT. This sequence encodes CASSMTSGRVDTQYF.

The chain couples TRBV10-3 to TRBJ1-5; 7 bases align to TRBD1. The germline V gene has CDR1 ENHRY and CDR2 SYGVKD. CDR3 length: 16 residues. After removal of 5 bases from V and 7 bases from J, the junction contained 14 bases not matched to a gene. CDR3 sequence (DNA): TGTGCCATCAGTCAACGCGTCACAGGGGCGGGGCAGCCCCAGCATTTT. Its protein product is CAISQRVTGAGQPQHF.

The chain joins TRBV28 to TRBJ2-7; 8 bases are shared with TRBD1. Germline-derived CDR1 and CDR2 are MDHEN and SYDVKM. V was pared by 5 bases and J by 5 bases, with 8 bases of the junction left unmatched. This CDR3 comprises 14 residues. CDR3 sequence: CASSTQGDLHEQYF. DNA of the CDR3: TGTGCCAGCAGTACACAGGGGGACCTCCACGAGCAGTACTTC. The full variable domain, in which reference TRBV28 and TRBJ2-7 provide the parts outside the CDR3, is DVKVTQSSRYLVKRTGEKVFLECVQDMDHENMFWYRQDPGLGLRLIYFSYDVKMKEKGDIPEGYSVSREKKERFSLILESASTNQTSMYLCASSTQGDLHEQYFGPGTRLTVT.